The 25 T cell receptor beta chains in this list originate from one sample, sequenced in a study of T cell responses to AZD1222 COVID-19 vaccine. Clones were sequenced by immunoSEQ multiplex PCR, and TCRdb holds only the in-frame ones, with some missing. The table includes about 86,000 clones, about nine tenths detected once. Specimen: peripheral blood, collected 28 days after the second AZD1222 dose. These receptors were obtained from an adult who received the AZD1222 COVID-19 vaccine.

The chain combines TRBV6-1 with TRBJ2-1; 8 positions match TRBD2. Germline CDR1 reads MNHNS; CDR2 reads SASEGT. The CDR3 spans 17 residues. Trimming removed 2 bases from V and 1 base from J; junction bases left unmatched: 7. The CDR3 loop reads CASSERSSGPSYNEQFF. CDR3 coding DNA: TGTGCCAGCAGTGAAAGGTCTAGCGGGCCTTCCTACAATGAGCAGTTCTTC.

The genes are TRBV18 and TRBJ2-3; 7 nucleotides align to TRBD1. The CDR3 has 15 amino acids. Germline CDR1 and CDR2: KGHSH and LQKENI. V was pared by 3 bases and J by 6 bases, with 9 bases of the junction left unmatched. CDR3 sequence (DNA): TGTGCCAGCTCACCGCGACAGGGCGGTGATGATACGCAGTATTTT. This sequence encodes CASSPRQGGDDTQYF.

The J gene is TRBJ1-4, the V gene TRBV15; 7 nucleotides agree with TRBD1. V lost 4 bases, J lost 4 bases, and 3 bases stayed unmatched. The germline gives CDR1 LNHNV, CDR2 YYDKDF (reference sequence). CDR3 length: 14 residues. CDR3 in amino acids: CATSMGQLNEKLFF. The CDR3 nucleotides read TGTGCCACCAGCATGGGACAGCTTAATGAAAAACTGTTTTTT.

The CDR3 coding sequence is TGTGCCAGCAGCTTAGTTTCCACCGGGGAGCTGTTTTTT. Protein sequence: CASSLVSTGELFF. This sequence joins TRBV7-8 and TRBJ2-2; D gene uncertain. The CDR3 extends over 13 amino acids. The V gene lost 1 base and the J gene lost 4 bases, with 4 bases spanning the gap. Looked up from germline, CDR1 is SGHVS and CDR2 is FQNEAQ.

The CDR3 DNA sequence: TGTGCCAGCAGCGGAGCGGGAGGGGCCCACACCGGGGAGCTGTTTTTT. It translates to CASSGAGGAHTGELFF. This chain connects TRBV4-2 to TRBJ2-2; 10 bases match TRBD2. The CDR3 is 16 amino acids. Per germline, CDR1 LGHNA and CDR2 YNFKEQ. The V gene end was trimmed by 5 bases and the J gene end by 3 bases; junction bases not matched to a gene: 6.

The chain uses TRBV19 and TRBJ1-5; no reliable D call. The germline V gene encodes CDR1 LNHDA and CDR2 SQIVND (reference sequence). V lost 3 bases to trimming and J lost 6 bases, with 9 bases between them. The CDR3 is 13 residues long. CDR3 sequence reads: CASSMASTQPQHF. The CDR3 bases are TGTGCCAGTAGTATGGCGTCAACTCAGCCCCAGCATTTT.

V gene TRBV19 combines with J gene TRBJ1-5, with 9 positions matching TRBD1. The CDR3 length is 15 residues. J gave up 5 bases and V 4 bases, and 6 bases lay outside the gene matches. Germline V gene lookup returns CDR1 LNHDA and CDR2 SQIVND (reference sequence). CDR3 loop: CASSSGDRGYQPQHF. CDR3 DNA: TGTGCCAGTAGTAGCGGAGACAGGGGGTATCAGCCCCAGCATTTT.

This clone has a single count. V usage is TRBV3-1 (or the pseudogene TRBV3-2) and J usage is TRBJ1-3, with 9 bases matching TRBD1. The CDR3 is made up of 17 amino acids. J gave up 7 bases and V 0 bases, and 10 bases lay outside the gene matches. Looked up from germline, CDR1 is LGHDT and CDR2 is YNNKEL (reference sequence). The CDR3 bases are TGTGCCAGCAGCCAAGATCTGGTGGACAGGGGTAGGAACACCATATATTTT. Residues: CASSQDLVDRGRNTIYF.

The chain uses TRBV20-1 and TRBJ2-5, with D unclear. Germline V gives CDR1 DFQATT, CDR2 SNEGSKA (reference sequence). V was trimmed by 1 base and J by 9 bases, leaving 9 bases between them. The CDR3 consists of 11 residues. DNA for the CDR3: TGCAGTGCTAGAGGGGAATATTCCCAGTACTTC. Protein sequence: CSARGEYSQYF.

In DNA form, the CDR3 reads TGTGCCAGCAGTTTAGGGACTGGGGGAGGAAACACCATATATTTT. This encodes CASSLGTGGGNTIYF. V gene TRBV27 combines with J gene TRBJ1-3, with D possibly TRBD1 on 5 matching bases. V lost 2 bases and J lost 4, with 12 bases in between. This CDR3 has 15 amino acids. Per germline, CDR1 MNHEY and CDR2 SMNVEV (reference sequence).

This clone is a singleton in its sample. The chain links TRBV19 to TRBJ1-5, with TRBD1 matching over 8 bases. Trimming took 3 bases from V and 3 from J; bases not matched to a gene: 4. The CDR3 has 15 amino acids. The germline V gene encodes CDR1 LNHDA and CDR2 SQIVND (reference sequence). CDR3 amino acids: CASSIRTGPNQPQHF. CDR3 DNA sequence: TGTGCCAGTAGTATTAGGACAGGGCCCAATCAGCCCCAGCATTTT.

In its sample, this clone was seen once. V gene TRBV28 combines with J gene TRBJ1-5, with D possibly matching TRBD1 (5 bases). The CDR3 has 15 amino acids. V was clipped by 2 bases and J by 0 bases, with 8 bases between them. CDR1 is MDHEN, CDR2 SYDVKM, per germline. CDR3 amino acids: CASSLTGHSNQPQHF. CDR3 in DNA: TGTGCCAGCAGTTTAACAGGACATAGCAATCAGCCCCAGCATTTT.

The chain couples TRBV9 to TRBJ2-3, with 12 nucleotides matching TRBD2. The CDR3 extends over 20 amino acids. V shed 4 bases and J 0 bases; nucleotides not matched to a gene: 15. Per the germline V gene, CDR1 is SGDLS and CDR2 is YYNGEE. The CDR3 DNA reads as TGTGCCAGCAGCCCCCAGGGCGGGACTAGCGGGTGGGCTAGCACAGATACGCAGTATTTT. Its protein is CASSPQGGTSGWASTDTQYF.

CDR3 DNA sequence: TGTGCCAGCAGCCCAGGAGCTAGCGGAGACCGCCAAGAGACCCAGTACTTC. Its protein product is CASSPGASGDRQETQYF. The V gene is TRBV11-2, the J gene TRBJ2-5; 7 nucleotides line up with TRBD2. The germline gives CDR1 SGHAT, CDR2 FQNNGV. The V and J ends lost 5 bases and 1 base, in that order; junction bases with no gene match: 13. The CDR3 length is 17 residues.

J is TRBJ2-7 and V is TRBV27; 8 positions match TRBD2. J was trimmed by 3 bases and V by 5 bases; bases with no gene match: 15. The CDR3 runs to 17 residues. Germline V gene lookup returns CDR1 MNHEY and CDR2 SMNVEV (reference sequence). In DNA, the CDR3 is TGTGCCAGCAGTCGGTATAGCGGGATTGGAGGGATCTACGAGCAGTACTTC. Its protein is CASSRYSGIGGIYEQYF.

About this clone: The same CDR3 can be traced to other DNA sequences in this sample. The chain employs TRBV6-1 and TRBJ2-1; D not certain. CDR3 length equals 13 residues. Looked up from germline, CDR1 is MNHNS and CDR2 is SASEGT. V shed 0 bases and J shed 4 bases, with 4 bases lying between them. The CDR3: CASSEAEYNEQFF. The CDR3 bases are TGTGCCAGCAGTGAAGCGGAGTACAATGAGCAGTTCTTC.

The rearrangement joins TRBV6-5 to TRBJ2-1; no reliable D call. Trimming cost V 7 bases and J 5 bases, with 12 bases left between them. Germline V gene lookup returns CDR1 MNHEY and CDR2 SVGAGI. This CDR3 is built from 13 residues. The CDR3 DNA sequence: TGTGCCAGCAAGACCTACGCCCACAATGAGCAGTTCTTC. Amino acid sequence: CASKTYAHNEQFF.

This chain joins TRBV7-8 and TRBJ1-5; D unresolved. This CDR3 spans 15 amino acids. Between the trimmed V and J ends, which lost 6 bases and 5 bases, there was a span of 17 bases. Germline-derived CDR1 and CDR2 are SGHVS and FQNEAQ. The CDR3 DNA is TGTGCCAGCAGTCCCGGCCTGGGATTTCATCAGCCCCAGCATTTT. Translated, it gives CASSPGLGFHQPQHF.

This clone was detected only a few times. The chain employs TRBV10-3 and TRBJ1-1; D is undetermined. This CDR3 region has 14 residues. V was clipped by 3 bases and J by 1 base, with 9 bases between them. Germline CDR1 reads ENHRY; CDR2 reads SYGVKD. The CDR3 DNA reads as TGTGCCATCAGTGAAGGTGGCAGGAACACTGAAGCTTTCTTT. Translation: CAISEGGRNTEAFF.

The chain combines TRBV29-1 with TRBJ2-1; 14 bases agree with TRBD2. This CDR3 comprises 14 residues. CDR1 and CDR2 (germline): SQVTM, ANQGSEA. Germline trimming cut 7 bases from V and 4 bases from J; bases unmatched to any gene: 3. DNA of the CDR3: TGCAGCGGGCGACTAGCGGGAGGGTACAATGAGCAGTTCTTC. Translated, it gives CSGRLAGGYNEQFF.

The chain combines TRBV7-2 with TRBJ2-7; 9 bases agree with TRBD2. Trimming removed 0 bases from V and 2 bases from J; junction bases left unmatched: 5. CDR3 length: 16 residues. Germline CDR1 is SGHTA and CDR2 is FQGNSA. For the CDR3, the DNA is TGTGCCAGCAGCTTAGCCCCAGGCGGGAGGGCCTACGAGCAGTACTTC. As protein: CASSLAPGGRAYEQYF. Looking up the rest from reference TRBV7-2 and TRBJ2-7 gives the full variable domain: GAGVSQSPSNKVTEKGKDVELRCDPISGHTALYWYRQSLGQGLEFLIYFQGNSAPDKSGLPSDRFSAERTGGSVSTLTIQRTQQEDSAVYLCASSLAPGGRAYEQYFGPGTRLTVT.

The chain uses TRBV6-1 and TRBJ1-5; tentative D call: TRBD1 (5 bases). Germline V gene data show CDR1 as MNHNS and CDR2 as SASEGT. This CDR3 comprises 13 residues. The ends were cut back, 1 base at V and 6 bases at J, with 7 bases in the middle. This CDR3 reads CASSEDRFQPQHF. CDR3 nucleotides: TGTGCCAGCAGTGAAGACAGGTTTCAGCCCCAGCATTTT.

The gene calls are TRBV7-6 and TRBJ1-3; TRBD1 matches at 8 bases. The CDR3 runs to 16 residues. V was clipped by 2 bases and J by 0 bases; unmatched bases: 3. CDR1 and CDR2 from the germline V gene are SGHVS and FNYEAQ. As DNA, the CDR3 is TGTGCCAGCAGCTTATCAGGGGGCTTCTCTGGAAACACCATATATTTT. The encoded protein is CASSLSGGFSGNTIYF. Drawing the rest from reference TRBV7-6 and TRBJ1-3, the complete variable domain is GAGVSQSPRYKVTKRGQDVALRCDPISGHVSLYWYRQALGQGPEFLTYFNYEAQQDKSGLPNDRFSAERPEGSISTLTIQRTEQRDSAMYRCASSLSGGFSGNTIYFGEGSWLTVV.

CDR3 sequence: CASSLQGAYGYTF. In DNA, the CDR3 is TGTGCCAGCAGTTTGCAGGGGGCTTATGGCTACACCTTC. The chain carries TRBV28 and TRBJ1-2, with 8 bases aligning to TRBD1. The J segment lost 5 bases and the V segment lost 3 bases, leaving 2 bases of the junction unmatched. Germline values: CDR1 MDHEN, CDR2 SYDVKM. The CDR3 extends over 13 amino acids.

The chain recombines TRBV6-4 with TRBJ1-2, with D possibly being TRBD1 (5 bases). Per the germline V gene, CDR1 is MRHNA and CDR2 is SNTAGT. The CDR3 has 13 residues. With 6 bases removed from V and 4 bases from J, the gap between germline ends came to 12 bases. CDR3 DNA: TGTGCCAGCAGGGACAATCCTCTCTATGGCTACACCTTC. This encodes CASRDNPLYGYTF.